This paragraph covers one T cell receptor (beta chain) sequence. Its antigen has not been determined. No much larger clonotype is one base removed from it; base qualities were not supplied. The library was obtained by the immunoSEQ multiplex PCR assay. Following the manufacturer's protocol, the hsTCRB Kit was used to amplify rearranged TCR beta chain sequences. TCRB libraries were sequenced on an Illumina MiSeq. Turning to the authors' computational methods: Demultiplexing, trimming and gene mapping were performed with the kit vendor's proprietary platform. In TCRdb, the immuneACCESS table is reduced to in-frame sequences with V and J assigned. These tables do not hold every clone; where another copy was compared, an unresolved V gene accounts for under half, and the others remain unexplained. From that table come the V and J calls and clone size; the DNA was used to work out D and trimming. Present in this sample are over 45,000 clones, 80% of which were seen just once. The ten biggest clones cover around 6.2% of the sample.

The sample belongs to a study of a mutant IDH1 vaccine in newly diagnosed glioma (dated by TCRdb to 2020 to 2022). About the investigation overall: Eight vaccinations were administered to patients in weeks 1, 3, 5, 7, 11, 15, 19 and 23, corresponding to visits V03 through V10. Peripheral blood was collected at six visits: V03 (baseline), V05, V07, V10, V12 and V13. Prior to enrollment, standard therapy consisting of radiotherapy alone, temozolomide alone, or radiochemotherapy with temozolomide had been administered to patients, with the combination being received by most patients. Of the approximately 35 treated patients, approximately 62% were male and 37.5% were female, and a mean age of 40.4 years was recorded. Vaccination was initiated 4-6 weeks after radiotherapy alone, or concurrently with temozolomide cycles in the chemotherapy-containing groups. For exploratory analyses, 25 to 30 treated patients had longitudinal TCRB deep sequencing done wherever samples were available.

The time point label here, explained by the study, means: week 23, last vaccination. A 20-mer mutant IDH1 peptide at 300 micrograms in Montanide made up each vaccine dose, which was injected subcutaneously together with topical imiquimod. All donors had newly diagnosed IDH1-mutant astrocytomas of WHO grade 3 or 4 that showed loss of nuclear ATRX. The samples were drawn from NOA16, a multicentre, single-arm, open-label phase I trial in Germany that tested a mutant IDH1 peptide vaccine in humans for the first time. Genomic DNA for TCRB sequencing was extracted from EDTA blood using the DNeasy Blood and Tissue Kit. What the study reported, not specific to this receptor: Across multiple MHC alleles, vaccine-induced immune responses were seen in more than 90% of patients. PBMC samples for TCRB deep sequencing were selected based on availability. Pseudoprogression appeared unrelated to alterations in the top peripheral T cell clonotypes detected by TCRB sequencing. The authors stated that sample limitations prevented analyses of patient blood samples from being reproduced.

The sample consisted of PBMCs, taken from a glioma patient whose treatment included an IDH1 peptide vaccine. The sequence came from a man aged 40-49 years with glioma.

The CDR3 protein sequence reads: CASSVGAGATDTQYF. The nucleotides read TGTGCCAGCAGCGTAGGGGCGGGGGCTACAGATACGCAGTATTTT. The chain couples TRBV9 to TRBJ2-3; TRBD2 could be the D gene, as 7 bases match. The germline V gene gives CDR1 as SGDLS and CDR2 as YYNGEE. Trimming costs V 0 bases and J 3 bases, and their ends lie 11 bases apart. The cysteine opens and the phenylalanine closes a CDR3 of 15 amino acids. CDR3 DNA only is kept here, 45 bases in frame from base 1.